The entry below describes one T cell receptor beta chain. TCRdb recomputed calls from the RT-PCR reads with MiXCR, one row per CDR3 protein. This sample carries over 150,000 distinct CDR3 sequences, approximately 30% of them seen once, and the ten largest clones take under 3.5%. The sample is drawn from a study of patients and donors after allogeneic stem cell transplantation. V gave up 3 bases and J gave up 0 bases, with 9 bases separating them. CDR1 LGHNT and CDR2 FRNRAP come from the germline V gene. This CDR3 region has 15 residues. The TCR originated in a human donor who was either an allogeneic HSCT recipient or a stem cell or donor lymphocyte infusion donor (not recorded which). It is not recorded whose cells these are; they may come from a transplant donor. Sequencing was performed on blood, either unsorted or a sorted T cell fraction (not recorded which). This chain uses TRBV12-5 with TRBJ1-5; D remains ambiguous. CDR3 residues: CASGFEGYSNQPQHF. In DNA, the CDR3 is TGTGCTAGTGGTTTTGAGGGATATAGCAATCAGCCCCAGCATTTT. Together with reference TRBV12-5 and TRBJ1-5, the CDR3 gives the full variable domain: DARVTQTPRHKVTEMGQEVTMRCQPILGHNTVFWYRQTMMQGLELLAYFRNRAPLDDSGMPKDRFSAEMPDATLATLKIQPSEPRDSAVYFCASGFEGYSNQPQHFGDGTRLSIL.